A selection of T cell receptor beta chains follows, all from one sample in a study of cytotoxic CD8 clonotypes in ibrutinib-treated CLL. TCRdb's copy holds only in-frame clones and misses some; the assay was immunoSEQ multiplex PCR. This table has roughly 180,000 clones, under 90% appearing once. This specimen consisted of PBMCs, obtained after 24 months of ibrutinib treatment. The source is a human donor with chronic lymphocytic leukemia. CDR3s include the opening cysteine and the closing phenylalanine or tryptophan. A D gene is named only where the DNA matches it firmly. Clone size is shown for a subset of rows, as once, few, many or a class of expanded clone.

>NA|TRBJ1-1|17|NA|TRBV19
CASSFGWVGQLNTEAFF
TGTGCCAGTAGCTTTGGGTGGGTAGGCCAGCTGAACACTGAAGCTTTCTTT
>NA|TRBJ1-2|17|NA|TRBV27
CASSLRVVAGIGNGYTF
TGTGCCAGCAGTTTAAGGGTTGTAGCAGGGATCGGGAATGGCTACACCTTC
>NA|TRBJ2-7|12|NA|TRBV5-4
CASSPGTYEQYF
TGTGCCAGCAGCCCCGGGACTTACGAGCAGTACTTC
>TRBD1|TRBJ2-5|15|NA|TRBV28
CASREEDRFEGTQYF
TGTGCCAGCAGGGAGGAGGACAGGTTCGAAGGGACCCAGTACTTC
>TRBD1|TRBJ2-7|14|once|TRBV11-2
CASSLAGQAPKQYF
TGTGCCAGCAGCTTGGCGGGACAGGCACCCAAGCAGTACTTC
>TRBD2|TRBJ2-1|15|NA|TRBV19
CASSRLAGLSNEQFF
TGTGCCAGTAGTAGACTAGCGGGGCTTAGCAATGAGCAGTTCTTC
>TRBD1|TRBJ1-2|15|NA|TRBV11-2
CASSLGQGEYYGYTF
TGTGCCAGCAGCTTAGGGCAGGGGGAATACTATGGCTACACCTTC
>NA|TRBJ1-5|15|NA|TRBV4-1
CASSQVVGNNQPQHF
TGCGCCAGCAGCCAAGTAGTAGGGAACAATCAGCCCCAGCATTTT
>TRBD1|TRBJ1-2|14|once|TRBV6-6
CASSRQGADHGYTF
TGTGCCAGCAGTCGACAGGGGGCTGATCATGGCTACACCTTC
>NA|TRBJ2-7|10|NA|TRBV27
CASGPYEQYF
TGTGCCAGCGGACCTTACGAGCAGTACTTC
>TRBD2|TRBJ2-3|15|NA|TRBV7-2
CASSLGLAGRDTQYF
TGTGCCAGCAGCTTAGGACTAGCGGGACGAGATACGCAGTATTTT
>NA|TRBJ1-4|16|NA|TRBV4-3
CASSQDFGQVREKLFF
TGCGCCAGCAGCCAAGATTTCGGTCAGGTTCGAGAAAAACTGTTTTTT
>NA|TRBJ2-7|15|NA|TRBV7-2
CASSQDPGGGYEQYF
TGTGCCAGCAGCCAAGACCCCGGCGGTGGCTACGAGCAGTACTTC
>TRBD2|TRBJ2-1|13|NA|TRBV7-8
CASSIRTSGEQFF
TGTGCCAGCAGCATTCGGACTAGTGGTGAGCAGTTCTTC
>TRBD1|TRBJ2-3|14|NA|TRBV5-1
CASSPGQDTDTQYF
TGCGCCAGCAGCCCGGGACAGGACACAGATACGCAGTATTTT
>TRBD1|TRBJ1-1|13|few|TRBV6-6
CASTGTGGVRAFF
TGTGCCAGCACCGGGACAGGGGGGGTGCGGGCTTTCTTT
>NA|TRBJ1-4|15|NA|TRBV6-5
CASSYDKGPNEKLFF
TGTGCCAGCAGTTACGATAAGGGTCCGAATGAAAAACTGTTTTTT
>NA|TRBJ2-4|14|NA|TRBV30
CAWSVRRGGGIQYF
TGTGCCTGGAGTGTACGCAGGGGGGGAGGCATTCAGTACTTC
>NA|TRBJ1-1|11|NA|TRBV2
CASSVDREAFF
TGTGCCAGCAGTGTCGACAGGGAAGCTTTCTTT
>NA|TRBJ2-5|14|NA|TRBV7-8
CASSLLTVQETQYF
TGTGCCAGCAGCTTACTGACAGTACAAGAGACCCAGTACTTC
>TRBD1|TRBJ1-2|15|NA|TRBV6-5
CASSSGTGILSGYTF
TGTGCCAGCAGTTCCGGGACAGGGATTCTCAGTGGCTACACCTTC
>TRBD1|TRBJ2-1|14|NA|TRBV9
CASTPDRVAGEQFF
TGTGCCAGCACCCCGGACAGGGTGGCGGGTGAGCAGTTCTTC
>NA|TRBJ2-7|14|few|TRBV4-3
CASSQQDGSYEQYF
TGCGCCAGCAGCCAACAAGACGGTTCCTACGAGCAGTACTTC
>NA|TRBJ1-1|16|NA|TRBV11-2
CASSLPQQGRNPEAFF
TGTGCCAGCAGCTTACCCCAACAGGGTAGGAACCCTGAAGCTTTCTTT
>NA|TRBJ1-2|15|NA|TRBV5-1
CASSYEGPTNYGYTF
TGCGCCAGCAGCTATGAGGGGCCTACTAACTATGGCTACACCTTC
>TRBD2|TRBJ2-1|16|NA|TRBV7-9
CASSLGTSGRYNEQFF
TGTGCCAGCAGCCTTGGGACTAGCGGGAGGTACAATGAGCAGTTCTTC
>TRBD2|TRBJ2-1|14|NA|TRBV10-3
CAISEVAGINEQFF
TGTGCCATCAGTGAGGTAGCGGGAATCAATGAGCAGTTCTTC
>TRBD1|TRBJ1-2|13|NA|TRBV2
CASSGQGNYGYTF
TGTGCCAGCAGTGGACAGGGGAACTATGGCTACACCTTC
>TRBD1|TRBJ2-5|13|NA|TRBV7-9
CASSRDRGETQYF
TGTGCCAGCAGCAGGGACAGGGGCGAGACCCAGTACTTC
>NA|TRBJ2-3|17|NA|TRBV5-1
CASSLPQGYDMADTQYF
TGCGCCAGCAGCTTACCTCAGGGGTACGACATGGCAGATACGCAGTATTTT
>NA|TRBJ2-7|13|NA|TRBV18
CASSPSTLYEQYF
TGTGCCAGCTCACCATCTACTCTATACGAGCAGTACTTC
>TRBD1|TRBJ1-1|15|few|TRBV2
CASSSTGEWGTEAFF
TGTGCCAGCAGTTCCACAGGGGAATGGGGCACTGAAGCTTTCTTT
>TRBD2|TRBJ2-7|14|NA|TRBV7-2
CASARTSGSYEQYF
TGTGCCAGCGCGCGGACTAGCGGGTCCTACGAGCAGTACTTC
>NA|TRBJ1-5|13|NA|TRBV29-1
CSVGEGGGQPQHF
TGCAGCGTTGGAGAGGGAGGAGGTCAGCCCCAGCATTTT
>NA|TRBJ2-7|13|NA|TRBV7-2
CASSRLTGYEQYF
TGTGCCAGCAGCCGATTGACAGGATACGAGCAGTACTTC
>NA|TRBJ2-1|15|NA|TRBV5-1
CASSLLEVSYNEQFF
TGCGCCAGCAGCTTACTAGAAGTCTCCTACAATGAGCAGTTCTTC
>NA|TRBJ2-7|15|NA|TRBV7-9
CASSLRGGGLGEQYF
TGTGCCAGCAGCTTACGTGGAGGTGGGTTGGGCGAGCAGTACTTC
>NA|TRBJ1-5|13|NA|TRBV18
CASSPLIDQPQHF
TGTGCCAGCTCACCACTGATAGATCAGCCCCAGCATTTT
>NA|TRBJ2-3|13|NA|TRBV5-4
CASSLGGAPRQYF
TGTGCCAGCAGCTTGGGAGGGGCCCCAAGGCAGTATTTT
>NA|TRBJ1-3|14|NA|TRBV5-4
CASSLGGSGNTIYF
TGTGCCAGCAGCTTAGGGGGCTCTGGAAACACCATATATTTT
>NA|TRBJ1-6|17|NA|TRBV14
CASSISITSLDNSPLHF
TGTGCCAGCAGCATAAGTATTACCAGTTTGGATAATTCACCCCTCCACTTT
>NA|TRBJ2-5|12|NA|TRBV7-2
CASSLWGETQYF
TGTGCCAGCAGCTTATGGGGAGAGACCCAGTACTTC
>NA|TRBJ2-2|15|few|TRBV2
CASTLQSSNTGELFF
TGTGCCAGCACTCTACAGAGTTCGAACACCGGGGAGCTGTTTTTT
>NA|TRBJ1-5|15|NA|TRBV7-2
CASSLGQAPLGPQHF
TGTGCCAGCAGCTTAGGACAGGCTCCCCTTGGGCCCCAGCATTTT
>TRBD1|TRBJ1-3|17|NA|TRBV15
CATSRAEGTGTGNTIYF
TGTGCCACCAGCAGAGCCGAGGGGACAGGGACTGGAAACACCATATATTTT
>NA|TRBJ2-5|10|NA|TRBV20-1
CSAEKETQYF
TGCAGTGCCGAAAAAGAGACCCAGTACTTC
>NA|TRBJ1-1|14|NA|TRBV28
CASSFLSDFTEAFF
TGTGCCAGCAGTTTTCTATCGGACTTCACTGAAGCTTTCTTT
>NA|TRBJ2-3|13|few|TRBV6-6
CASSSTNPDTQYF
TGTGCCAGCAGTTCCACTAACCCAGATACGCAGTATTTT
>NA|TRBJ1-2|13|NA|TRBV29-1
CSAPRGAGYGYTF
TGCAGCGCCCCGAGGGGGGCAGGCTATGGCTACACCTTC
>NA|TRBJ2-7|12|NA|TRBV9
CASSGRDYEQYF
TGTGCCAGCAGCGGAAGGGACTACGAGCAGTACTTC
>NA|TRBJ1-6|14|NA|TRBV28
CASSPPLVNSPLHF
TGTGCCAGCAGTCCCCCCTTGGTTAATTCACCCCTCCACTTT
>TRBD2|TRBJ2-4|16|NA|TRBV4-3
CASSQELRAGGNIQYF
TGCGCCAGCAGCCAAGAACTCCGAGCGGGAGGAAACATTCAGTACTTC
>NA|TRBJ1-4|15|NA|TRBV30
CAWSVDTATNEKLFF
TGTGCCTGGAGTGTGGACACTGCAACTAATGAAAAACTGTTTTTT